The 23 T cell receptor beta chains below were found in one sample sequenced in a study of blood T cell repertoires in COVID-19 (dated by TCRdb to about 2020). The library relied on the immunoSEQ multiplex PCR assay. TCRdb re-hosts the immuneACCESS table, in-frame sequences only. Its copies lack some clones; in the studies checked, an unresolved V gene accounts for under half of them, and the cause for the rest is not known. Counted in this sample were some 200,000 clones; about 83% of them appeared once. Approximately 8.1% of the sample belongs to the ten largest clones. The sample was peripheral blood. Every receptor here comes from a woman aged 45-65 years with active or convalescent COVID-19.

The V and J genes are TRBV6-5 and TRBJ1-1; D possibly corresponds to TRBD1 (6 bases). There are 13 residues in the CDR3. The germline CDR1 and CDR2 sequences are MNHEY and SVGAGI. The germline V and J ends were trimmed by 8 bases and 1 base, with 11 bases remaining between them. In DNA, the CDR3 is TGTGCCAGCGGTCAGGGGAGGAACACTGAAGCTTTCTTT. It codes for CASGQGRNTEAFF.

The chain employs TRBV7-6 and TRBJ2-3; TRBD2 might be the D (6 bases). Germline loops: CDR1 SGHVS, CDR2 FNYEAQ. Trimming cost V 5 bases and J 2 bases, with 14 bases left between them. The CDR3 has 15 amino acids. CDR3 sequence (DNA): TGTGCCAGCAGCCTGGGGGGATCCGACACAGATACGCAGTATTTT. Protein product: CASSLGGSDTDTQYF.

The chain has TRBV2 and TRBJ2-3; D is undetermined. Between the trimmed V and J ends, which lost 2 bases and 11 bases, there was a span of 11 bases. CDR1 and CDR2 (germline): SNHLY, FYNNEI. The CDR3 spans 12 residues. The CDR3 here is CASSESLLKQYF. CDR3 nucleotide sequence: TGTGCCAGCAGTGAATCCCTGTTAAAGCAGTATTTT. The whole variable domain, remainder taken from reference TRBV2 and TRBJ2-3, is EPEVTQTPSHQVTQMGQEVILRCVPISNHLYFYWYRQILGQKVEFLVSFYNNEISEKSEIFDDQFSVERPDGSNFTLKIRSTKLEDSAMYFCASSESLLKQYFGPGTRLTVL.

DNA of the CDR3: TGTGCCAGCTCACTCTCGACAGGCGAAGGGGGTGGCTACACCTTC. It specifies CASSLSTGEGGGYTF. The chain recombines TRBV18 with TRBJ1-2; TRBD1 is a possible D gene (6 bases). This CDR3 spans 15 amino acids. The V end lost 4 bases, the J end lost 7 bases, and 19 bases lay between the germline ends. Germline loops: CDR1 KGHSH, CDR2 LQKENI.

V is TRBV29-1 and J is TRBJ2-3, with D possibly being TRBD2 (5 bases). From germline, CDR1 is SQVTM and CDR2 ANQGSEA. CDR3 length: 11 amino acids. V shed 7 bases and J shed 4 bases, with 9 bases lying between them. Here the CDR3 reads CSGKEADTQYF. DNA of the CDR3: TGCAGCGGAAAGGAGGCAGATACGCAGTATTTT.

The chain joins TRBV12-3 or TRBV12-4 to TRBJ2-7; TRBD1 matches at 7 bases. The CDR3 is made up of 13 amino acids. With 10 bases clipped from V and 2 bases from J, the junction kept 8 bases outside the gene matches. CDR3 protein: CAIGWDRTYEQYF. The CDR3, as DNA: TGTGCCATCGGTTGGGACAGAACCTACGAGCAGTACTTC.

The chain is built from TRBV5-1 and TRBJ2-5, with 8 bases matching TRBD1. The V gene's germline CDR1 is SGHRS and CDR2 YFSETQ. The CDR3 has 14 residues. With 4 bases clipped from V and 4 bases from J, the junction kept 6 bases outside the gene matches. This chain's CDR3 is CASSLGTGRETQYF. Written as DNA, the CDR3 is TGCGCCAGCAGCCTCGGGACAGGACGAGAGACCCAGTACTTC. Based on the CDR3 plus reference TRBV5-1 and TRBJ2-5, the full variable domain is KAGVTQTPRYLIKTRGQQVTLSCSPISGHRSVSWYQQTPGQGLQFLFEYFSETQRNKGNFPGRFSGRQFSNSRSEMNVSTLELGDSALYLCASSLGTGRETQYFGPGTRLLVL.

J is TRBJ1-1 and V is TRBV27; 9 bases align to TRBD1. CDR3 length: 15 amino acids. Trimming at V came to 4 bases and at J to 1 base, leaving 4 bases not matched to a gene. CDR1 is MNHEY and CDR2 is SMNVEV in the germline V gene (reference sequence). Here the CDR3 DNA reads TGTGCCAGCAGTTACAGGGGGCGCGGGAACACTGAAGCTTTCTTT. Its translation is CASSYRGRGNTEAFF.

CDR3 amino acids: CASSLKSPSSGNTIYF. The CDR3 DNA reads as TGTGCCAGCAGCTTAAAATCCCCGAGTTCTGGAAACACCATATATTTT. The chain carries TRBV7-6 and TRBJ1-3; D call uncertain. This CDR3 is 16 amino acids long. V lost 2 bases and J lost 1, with 12 bases in between. CDR1 and CDR2 from the germline V gene are SGHVS and FNYEAQ.

CDR3: CASSRGGGPYQETQYF. For the CDR3, the DNA is TGTGCCAGTAGTAGGGGCGGGGGGCCCTACCAAGAGACCCAGTACTTC. V and J are TRBV19 and TRBJ2-5, with 8 bases lining up with TRBD2. CDR3 size: 16 residues. V was clipped by 4 bases and J by 0 bases; unmatched bases: 7. Germline V gene sequence: CDR1 LNHDA, CDR2 SQIVND (reference sequence).

There are a few counts of this clone. This chain joins TRBV16 and TRBJ1-5; TRBD1 agrees at 10 bases. Germline V gene lookup returns CDR1 KGHSY and CDR2 FQNENV. This CDR3 has 16 residues. Trimming at V came to 1 base and at J to 6 bases, leaving 6 bases not matched to a gene. This chain's CDR3 is CASSQLGTGAGQPQHF. DNA for the CDR3: TGTGCCAGCAGCCAATTGGGGACAGGGGCTGGTCAGCCCCAGCATTTT.

V is TRBV6-1 and J is TRBJ1-3; D unclear. Deletions cut 0 bases from V and 0 bases from J, with 9 bases between. CDR3 length: 16 residues. CDR1 and CDR2 from the germline V gene are MNHNS and SASEGT. The CDR3 sequence is CASSEAVGVSGNTIYF. CDR3 DNA: TGTGCCAGCAGTGAAGCGGTCGGGGTCTCTGGAAACACCATATATTTT.

Comment on this clone: One junction end disagrees with the germline gene, perhaps due to a read error. The genes are TRBV20-1 and TRBJ2-3; 8 positions match TRBD2. There are 11 residues in the CDR3. The germline gives CDR1 DFQATT, CDR2 SNEGSKA (reference sequence). The CDR3 nucleotides read TGCAGTGCTCGGGAGGTGGGACTAGGTCGTTTT. Translating it yields CSAREVGLGRF.

The genes are TRBV6-5 and TRBJ2-3; TRBD1 agrees at 9 bases. The CDR3 runs 15 residues. V lost 4 bases, J lost 2 bases, and 4 bases stayed unmatched. Germline CDR1 reads MNHEY; CDR2 reads SVGAGI. For the CDR3, the DNA is TGTGCCAGCAGTTTGGGACAGGGCCACACAGATACGCAGTATTTT. Amino acids: CASSLGQGHTDTQYF.

The rearrangement joins TRBV2 to TRBJ2-3, with 8 bases identical to TRBD2. Unmatched junction bases numbered 15, after V lost 10 bases and J lost 6 bases. CDR3 length: 15 amino acids. CDR1 and CDR2 (germline): SNHLY, FYNNEI. The DNA of the CDR3 is TGTGCCACCCGTGGACCAGCGGGGGAACGGGATACGCAGTATTTT. It specifies CATRGPAGERDTQYF.

This clone was recorded a few times. The V call is TRBV24-1, the J call TRBJ2-2; no definite D call. There are 16 residues in the CDR3. The ends were cut back, 1 base at V and 2 bases at J, with 10 bases in the middle. Germline CDR1 KGHDR, CDR2 SFDVKD. This CDR3 reads CATSDLSVTNTGELFF. CDR3 DNA: TGTGCCACCAGTGATTTAAGCGTTACCAACACCGGGGAGCTGTTTTTT.

A word on this clone: Within the sample, other DNA sequences also encode this same CDR3. V and J are TRBV6-5 and TRBJ2-1, with TRBD2 matching over 7 bases. V was clipped by 4 bases and J by 0 bases; unmatched bases: 3. The CDR3 extends over 15 amino acids. Germline lookup yields CDR1 MNHEY and CDR2 SVGAGI. For the CDR3, the DNA is TGTGCCAGCAGTTCAGGGAGGGGCTCCTACAATGAGCAGTTCTTC. Its translation is CASSSGRGSYNEQFF.

The chain uses TRBV24-1 and TRBJ1-1; TRBD1 is a possible D gene (5 bases). The CDR3 consists of 13 residues. Germline V gene sequence: CDR1 KGHDR, CDR2 SFDVKD. V was pared by 9 bases and J by 1 base, with 11 bases between. The CDR3 DNA reads as TGTGCCACCGCAGGGCGGGGGAACACTGAAGCTTTCTTT. Translation: CATAGRGNTEAFF.

The chain is built from TRBV15 and TRBJ1-1, with D possibly TRBD1 on 6 matching bases. The CDR3 covers 13 residues. The V gene's germline CDR1 is LNHNV and CDR2 YYDKDF (reference sequence). The V and J ends lost 5 bases and 4 bases respectively, with 11 bases between them. Written as DNA, the CDR3 is TGTGCCACCAGCCTTCAGGGGAGCACTGAAGCTTTCTTT. It encodes CATSLQGSTEAFF.

The chain employs TRBV24-1 and TRBJ1-2; 7 bases map to TRBD1. Germline CDR1 KGHDR, CDR2 SFDVKD. This CDR3 is 14 amino acids long. Germline trimming cut 5 bases from V and 4 bases from J; bases unmatched to any gene: 6. The CDR3 is CATSATDRFYGYTF. CDR3 DNA sequence: TGTGCCACCAGTGCCACGGACAGGTTCTATGGCTACACCTTC.

The chain employs TRBV6-5 and TRBJ1-2; 7 bases fit TRBD1. Trimming took 6 bases from V and 7 from J; bases not matched to a gene: 11. The CDR3 covers 14 residues. Germline values: CDR1 MNHEY, CDR2 SVGAGI. The CDR3 region is CASRPQQGIGGYTF. The CDR3 bases are TGTGCCAGCAGGCCCCAACAGGGGATCGGTGGCTACACCTTC.

This sequence joins TRBV10-1 and TRBJ2-5, with D tentatively TRBD2 (6 bases). The CDR3 is 15 residues long. Deletions cut 0 bases from V and 4 bases from J, with 12 bases between. CDR1 is WNHNN and CDR2 is SYGVQD in the germline V gene (reference sequence). CDR3: CASSESTGEGETQYF. The CDR3 DNA reads TGCGCCAGCAGTGAGTCCACGGGAGAGGGAGAGACCCAGTACTTC.

V and J are TRBV5-4 and TRBJ1-4; 7 bases match TRBD1. V trimming: 4 bases; J trimming: 7 bases; junction bases outside the gene matches: 10. CDR3 length equals 15 residues. Germline V gives CDR1 SGHNT, CDR2 YYREEE (reference sequence). CDR3 nucleotides: TGTGCCAGCAGCGCCGGCCTAGGGGGCGGTGAAAAACTGTTTTTT. Translation gives CASSAGLGGGEKLFF.